This is a list of T cell receptor beta chains from one sample in a study of tumor-infiltrating lymphocytes in oesophageal squamous cell carcinoma. TCRdb re-derived calls from the PCR reads in MiXCR, one entry per CDR3 protein. The data contain nearly 20,000 distinct CDR3 sequences, almost 40% of them seen just once; the ten biggest clones take up 6.8%. The sample consisted of blood. The receptor source for this set is a male donor with esophageal squamous cell carcinoma. Each CDR3 is given with its conserved first and last residue. Fields, in order: D gene, clone size, V gene, J gene, CDR3 protein, CDR3 DNA. The D gene is left open where the match is weak. Clone size, where shown, is once, few, many, or a class for clones that have expanded.

>TRBD2|.|TRBV6-1|TRBJ2-5
CAIERERGETQYF
TGTGCCATCGAGCGGGAGAGGGGGGAGACCCAGTACTTC
>.|.|TRBV11-2|TRBJ2-1
CASSLELANEQFF
TGTGCCAGCAGCTTAGAACTAGCAAATGAGCAGTTCTTC
>.|many|TRBV2|TRBJ2-6
CVKLLPGANVLTF
TGTGTTAAGCTACTCCCCGGGGCCAACGTCCTGACTTTC
>TRBD1|many|TRBV5-6|TRBJ2-7
CASSWTGNEQYF
TGTGCCAGCAGCTGGACAGGGAATGAGCAGTACTTC
>TRBD1|many|TRBV2|TRBJ2-6
CASSGGTGGSLSGANVLTF
TGTGCCAGCAGTGGGGGGACAGGGGGAAGTCTCTCTGGGGCCAACGTCCTGACTTTC
>.|few|TRBV7-6|TRBJ2-5
CASSLGSARETQYF
TGTGCCAGCAGCTTAGGATCGGCCAGAGAGACCCAGTACTTC
>.|few|TRBV7-2|TRBJ1-1
CASSSSGVGNTEAFF
TGTGCCAGCAGCTCGTCAGGGGTCGGGAACACTGAAGCTTTCTTT
>.|once|TRBV24-1|TRBJ2-7
CATSDLPDREGLRLHLRF
.
>TRBD1|many|TRBV6-6|TRBJ2-7
CASSYSGGVRYEQYF
TGTGCCAGCAGTTACTCAGGGGGCGTACGGTACGAGCAGTACTTC
>TRBD2|once|TRBV7-8|TRBJ2-4
CASSNPGLAGFDNIQYF
TGTGCCAGCAGCAATCCGGGACTAGCGGGTTTCGATAACATTCAGTACTTC
>.|many|TRBV6-1|TRBJ1-2
CATLETTGFGYTF
TGTGCCACCCTGGAGACTACAGGGTTCGGCTACACCTTC
>.|many|TRBV2|TRBJ2-1
CASSVGSYNEQFF
TGTGCCAGCAGTGTAGGCTCCTACAATGAGCAGTTCTTC
>TRBD1|.|TRBV3-1|TRBJ2-6
CASSQDSGTGISGANVLTF
TGTGCCAGCAGCCAAGATTCTGGGACAGGGATCTCTGGGGCCAACGTCCTGACTTTC
>.|once|TRBV28|TRBJ2-3
CANSTNYGYTF
TGTGCCAACAGTACCAACTATGGCTACACCTTT
>.|.|TRBV7-6|TRBJ1-1
CASSPQPGTEAFF
TGTGCCAGCAGCCCACAACCGGGCACTGAAGCTTTCTTT
>TRBD1|few|TRBV4-3|TRBJ2-7
CASSQVQQGIYEQYF
TGCGCCAGCAGCCAAGTCCAACAGGGGATCTACGAGCAGTACTTC
>TRBD2|.|TRBV20-1|TRBJ2-3
CSARDYVGGGSTDTQYF
TGCAGTGCTAGAGATTATGTCGGCGGGGGTAGCACAGATACGCAGTATTTT
>.|.|TRBV7-2|TRBJ1-1
CASTLRIMNTEAFF
TGTGCCAGCACCCTACGTATAATGAACACTGAAGCTTTCTTT
>.|.|TRBV11-2|TRBJ1-3
CASSSASAGNTIYF
TGTGCCAGCAGCTCCGCTAGCGCTGGAAACACCATATATTTT
>.|.|TRBV20-1|TRBJ1-2
CSADPGNSYGYTF
TGCAGTGCTGACCCTGGAAACAGCTATGGCTACACCTTC
>.|.|TRBV7-8|TRBJ2-3
CASRRTGNPRDTQYF
TGTGCCAGCAGGCGAACAGGGAATCCCCGGGATACGCAGTATTTT
>.|.|TRBV7-9|TRBJ2-5
CASSPHGGTTQYF
TGTGCCAGCAGCCCCCACGGGGGTACGACCCAGTACTTC
>.|many|TRBV6-1|TRBJ2-3
CASSEAISPTQYF
TGTGCCAGCAGTGAAGCAATATCGCCTACGCAGTATTTT
>TRBD1|.|TRBV7-8|TRBJ2-7
CASSLRQGAYEQYF
TGTGCCAGCAGCTTACGACAGGGGGCATACGAGCAGTACTTC
>TRBD1|many|TRBV7-9|TRBJ1-4
CASSRSLTGVGEKLFF
TGTGCCAGCAGCCGAAGCCTCACAGGGGTCGGCGAAAAACTGTTTTTT
>TRBD1|once|TRBV6-2/TRBV6-3|TRBJ2-1
CASSYFTGTGVYNEQFF
TGTGCCAGCAGTTACTTCACCGGGACAGGGGTATACAATGAGCAGTTCTTC
>TRBD1|many|TRBV6-1|TRBJ2-7
CASSVGQGAFYEQYF
TGTGCCAGCAGCGTAGGACAGGGGGCCTTCTACGAGCAGTACTTC
>TRBD2|.|TRBV7-2|TRBJ2-7
CASSPLAGGPSEQYF
TGTGCCAGCAGCCCATTAGCGGGAGGGCCTAGCGAGCAGTACTTC
>TRBD1|medium-sized|TRBV12-3/TRBV12-4|TRBJ1-4
CASSQGQGGEKLFF
TGTGCCAGCAGCCAAGGACAGGGTGGCGAAAAACTGTTTTTT
>.|few|TRBV6-1|TRBJ2-5
CASTRGGGLGETQYF
TGTGCCAGCACCAGAGGGGGAGGGCTCGGAGAGACCCAGTACTTC
>TRBD1|.|TRBV20-1|TRBJ1-1
CSARGIGQGGYTEAFF
TGCAGTGCTAGGGGGATTGGACAGGGAGGCTACACTGAAGCTTTCTTT
>TRBD2|.|TRBV12-5|TRBJ2-3
CASGSGTSWADTQYF
TGTGCTAGTGGATCCGGGACTAGCTGGGCAGATACGCAGTATTTT
>TRBD2|.|TRBV19|TRBJ2-4
CASSIKAGGPQEQYF
TGTGCCAGTAGTATCAAAGCGGGAGGGCCGCAAGAGCAGTACTTC
>.|many|TRBV28|TRBJ2-3
CASSSPVGADTQYF
TGTGCCAGCAGTTCACCTGTGGGCGCAGATACGCAGTATTTT
>TRBD2|.|TRBV15|TRBJ2-1
CATSRAPISGSYNEQFF
TGTGCCACCAGCAGAGCCCCCATTAGCGGGTCTTACAATGAGCAGTTCTTC
>.|many|TRBV28|TRBJ2-3
CASSRPWVTVTDTQYF
TGTGCCAGCAGTCGCCCGTGGGTAACCGTCACAGATACGCAGTATTTT
>.|many|TRBV27|TRBJ1-2
CASSFSGLGYGYTF
TGTGCCAGCAGTTTTTCAGGGCTGGGCTATGGCTACACCTTC
>TRBD2|.|TRBV9|TRBJ2-1
CASSKGLAGELSYNEQFF
TGTGCCAGCAGCAAGGGACTAGCGGGTGAACTATCCTACAATGAGCAGTTCTTC
>TRBD2|few|TRBV7-2|TRBJ2-1
CASSLRGGHEQFF
TGTGCCAGCAGCTTAAGGGGAGGGCATGAGCAGTTCTTC
>.|.|TRBV6-6|TRBJ2-3
CASGRTLTDTQYF
TGTGCCAGCGGGAGGACACTCACAGATACGCAGTATTTT
>.|medium-sized|TRBV7-7|TRBJ1-5
CASSFYKGGDQPQHF
TGTGCTAGCAGCTTTTATAAAGGGGGGGATCAGCCCCAGCATTTT